The subject of this entry is one TCR beta chain. The antigen is unknown. Assay used: immunoSEQ multiplex PCR; TCRdb lists only in-frame clones, some missing. Of under 70,000 clones in the sample, approximately 89% are singletons; the top ten hold approximately 4.7%. The data were obtained in a study of identifying expanded T cells in peripheral blood. Study-wide results and limits: Differentially abundant clones: about 1.1 between replicates, around 17 at roughly 13 days, approximately 18 at four. Clone count variance between approximately two-week samples rose with total template count.

The CDR3 totals 13 residues. Germline CDR1 is MDHEN and CDR2 is SYDVKM. Trimming took off 1 base at V and 6 bases at J, with 10 bases between the two ends. During the collection period, no donor immune events like infections were recorded. The receptor's source is a person aged 18 to 75 in good health. The gene calls are TRBV28 and TRBJ2-7, with D tentatively TRBD1 (5 bases). Sequenced input: blood. The CDR3 region is CASSLLGPAEQYF. CDR3 nucleotides: TGTGCCAGCAGTTTATTGGGGCCGGCCGAGCAGTACTTC.